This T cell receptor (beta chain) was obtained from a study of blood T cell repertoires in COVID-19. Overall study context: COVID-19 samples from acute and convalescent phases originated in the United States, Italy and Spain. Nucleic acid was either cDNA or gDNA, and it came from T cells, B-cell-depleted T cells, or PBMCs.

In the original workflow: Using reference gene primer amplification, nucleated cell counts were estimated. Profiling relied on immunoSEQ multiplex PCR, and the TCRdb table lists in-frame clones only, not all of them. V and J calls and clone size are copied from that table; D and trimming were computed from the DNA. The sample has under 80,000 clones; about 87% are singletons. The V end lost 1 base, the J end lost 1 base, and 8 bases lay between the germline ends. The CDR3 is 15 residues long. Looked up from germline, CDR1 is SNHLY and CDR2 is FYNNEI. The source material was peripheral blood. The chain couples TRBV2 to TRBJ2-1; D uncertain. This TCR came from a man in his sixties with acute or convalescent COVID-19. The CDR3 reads CASSEEALSYNEQFF. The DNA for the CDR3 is TGTGCCAGCAGTGAAGAGGCACTATCCTACAATGAGCAGTTCTTC.